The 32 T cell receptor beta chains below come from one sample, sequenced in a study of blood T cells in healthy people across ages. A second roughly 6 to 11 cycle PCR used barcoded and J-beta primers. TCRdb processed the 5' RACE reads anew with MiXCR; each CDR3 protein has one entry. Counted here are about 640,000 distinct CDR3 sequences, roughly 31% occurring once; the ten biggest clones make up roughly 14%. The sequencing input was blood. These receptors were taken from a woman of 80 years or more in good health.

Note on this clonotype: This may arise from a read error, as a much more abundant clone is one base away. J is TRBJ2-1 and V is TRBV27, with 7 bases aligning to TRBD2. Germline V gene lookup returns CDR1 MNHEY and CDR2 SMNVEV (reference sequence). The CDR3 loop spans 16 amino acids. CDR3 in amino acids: CTSSFRPGGGYNEQFF. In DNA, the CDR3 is TGTACCAGCAGTTTCCGGCCGGGAGGAGGCTACAATGAGCAGTTCTTC.

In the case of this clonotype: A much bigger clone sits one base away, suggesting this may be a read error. CDR3 nucleotide sequence: TGCAGTGCTATCAACCGGGACGGCGGAGGTACGCAGTATTTT. As protein: CSAINRDGGGTQYF. The rearrangement joins TRBV20-1 to TRBJ2-3, with D perhaps TRBD1 or TRBD2 (5 bases each). V lost 4 bases and J 8 bases, leaving 19 bases between the germline ends. CDR1 and CDR2 from the germline V gene are DFQATT and SNEGSKA (reference sequence). This CDR3 is built from 14 residues.

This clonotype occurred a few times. The CDR3 nucleotides are TGCGCCAGCAGCCAAGAGCAGGGCGGGGGGCTAGATACGCAGTATTTT. Its translation: CASSQEQGGGLDTQYF. The gene calls are TRBV4-3 and TRBJ2-3; TRBD2 aligns across 8 bases. From germline, CDR1 is LGHNA and CDR2 YSLEER. The V segment lost 0 bases and the J segment 5 bases; nucleotides outside the gene matches: 7. The CDR3 sequence is 16 residues long.

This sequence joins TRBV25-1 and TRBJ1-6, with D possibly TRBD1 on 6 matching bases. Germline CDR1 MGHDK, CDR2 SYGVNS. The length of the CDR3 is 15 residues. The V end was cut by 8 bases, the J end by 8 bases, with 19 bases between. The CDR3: CASVPPGRGHSPLHF. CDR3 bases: TGTGCCAGCGTCCCTCCGGGACGGGGGCATTCACCCCTCCACTTT.

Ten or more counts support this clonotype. The CDR3 spells CSAGVVGGESQFF. In DNA form, the CDR3 reads TGCAGTGCCGGAGTTGTCGGGGGTGAAAGTCAGTTCTTC. This chain uses TRBV20-1 with TRBJ2-1; D may be TRBD2 (6 bases). Germline lookup yields CDR1 DFQATT and CDR2 SNEGSKA (reference sequence). V was pared by 6 bases and J by 13 bases, with 22 bases between. The CDR3 consists of 13 residues.

Here the CDR3 reads CATSDSPRTGFGGYTF. In DNA form, the CDR3 reads TGTGCCACCAGTGATTCGCCAAGGACAGGCTTCGGTGGCTACACCTTC. V and J are TRBV24-1 and TRBJ1-2; 7 bases fit TRBD1. V lost 2 bases, J lost 7 bases, and 12 bases stayed unmatched. The CDR3 covers 16 residues. CDR1 and CDR2 (germline): KGHDR, SFDVKD.

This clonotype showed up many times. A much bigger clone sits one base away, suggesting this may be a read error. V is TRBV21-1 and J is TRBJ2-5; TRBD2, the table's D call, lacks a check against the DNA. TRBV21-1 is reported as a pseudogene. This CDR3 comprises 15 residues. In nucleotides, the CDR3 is TGTGCCAGCAGCAAAGTTTGTAGGGAAACTAGTAAGCAGTACTTC. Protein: CASSKVCRETSKQYF.

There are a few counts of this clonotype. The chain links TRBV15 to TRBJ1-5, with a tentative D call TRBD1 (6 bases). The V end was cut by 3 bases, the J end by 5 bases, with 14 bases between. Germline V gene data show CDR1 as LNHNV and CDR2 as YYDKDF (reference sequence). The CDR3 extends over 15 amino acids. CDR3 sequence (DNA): TGTGCCACCAGCAGGGGACTACAGGGAGATCAGCCCCAGCATTTT. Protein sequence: CATSRGLQGDQPQHF. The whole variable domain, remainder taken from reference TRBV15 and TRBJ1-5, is DAMVIQNPRYQVTQFGKPVTLSCSQTLNHNVMYWYQQKSSQAPKLLFHYYDKDFNNEADTPDNFQSRRPNTSFCFLDIRSPGLGDTAMYLCATSRGLQGDQPQHFGDGTRLSIL.

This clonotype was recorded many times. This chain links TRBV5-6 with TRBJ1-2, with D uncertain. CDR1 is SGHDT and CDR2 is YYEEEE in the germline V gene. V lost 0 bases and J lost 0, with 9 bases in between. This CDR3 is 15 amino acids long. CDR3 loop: CASSLGLISNYGYTF. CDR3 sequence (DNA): TGTGCCAGCAGCTTGGGACTCATCTCTAACTATGGCTACACCTTC.

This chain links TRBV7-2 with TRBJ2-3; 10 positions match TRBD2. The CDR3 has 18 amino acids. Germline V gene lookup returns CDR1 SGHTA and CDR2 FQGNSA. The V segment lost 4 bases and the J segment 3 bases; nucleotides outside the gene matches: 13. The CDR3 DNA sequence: TGTGCCAGCAGCTCCTACGGAGTCGGACTAGCGGATACAGATACGCAGTATTTT. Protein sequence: CASSSYGVGLADTDTQYF. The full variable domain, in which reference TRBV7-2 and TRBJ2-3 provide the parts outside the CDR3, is GAGVSQSPSNKVTEKGKDVELRCDPISGHTALYWYRQSLGQGLEFLIYFQGNSAPDKSGLPSDRFSAERTGGSVSTLTIQRTQQEDSAVYLCASSSYGVGLADTDTQYFGPGTRLTVL.

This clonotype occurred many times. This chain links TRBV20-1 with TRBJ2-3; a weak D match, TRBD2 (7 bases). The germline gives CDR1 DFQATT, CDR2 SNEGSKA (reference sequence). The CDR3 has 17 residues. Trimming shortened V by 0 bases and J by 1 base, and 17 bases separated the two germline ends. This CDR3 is CSARDASGRGRTDTQYF. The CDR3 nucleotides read TGCAGTGCTAGAGACGCCTCGGGGCGGGGGCGCACAGATACGCAGTATTTT.

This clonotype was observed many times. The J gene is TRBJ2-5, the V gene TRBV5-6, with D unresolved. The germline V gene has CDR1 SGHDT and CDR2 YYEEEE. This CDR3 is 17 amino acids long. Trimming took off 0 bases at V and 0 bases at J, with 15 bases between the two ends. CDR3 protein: CASSLEGRTGYQETQYF. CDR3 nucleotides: TGTGCCAGCAGCTTGGAGGGCCGGACCGGGTACCAAGAGACCCAGTACTTC.

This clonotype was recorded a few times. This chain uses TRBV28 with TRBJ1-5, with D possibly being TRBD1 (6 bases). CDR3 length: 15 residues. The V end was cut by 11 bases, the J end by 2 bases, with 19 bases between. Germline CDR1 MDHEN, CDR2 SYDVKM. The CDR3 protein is CAGAGRGKGNQPQHF. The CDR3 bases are TGTGCCGGAGCCGGAAGGGGGAAGGGCAATCAGCCCCAGCATTTT.

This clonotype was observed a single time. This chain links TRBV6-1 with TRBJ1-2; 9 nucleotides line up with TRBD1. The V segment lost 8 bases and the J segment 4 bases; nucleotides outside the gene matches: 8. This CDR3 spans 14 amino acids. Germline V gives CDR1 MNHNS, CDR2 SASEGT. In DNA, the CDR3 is TGTGCCAGCGGGGGACAGGGCTTACGCTATGGCTACACCTTC. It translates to CASGGQGLRYGYTF.

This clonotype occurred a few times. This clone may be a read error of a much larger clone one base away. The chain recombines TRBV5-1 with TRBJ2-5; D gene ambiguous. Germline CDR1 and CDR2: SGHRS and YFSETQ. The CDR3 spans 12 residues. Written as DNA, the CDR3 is TGCGCCGGCAGCTGGTCCGTGGGGACCCAGTACTTC. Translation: CAGSWSVGTQYF.

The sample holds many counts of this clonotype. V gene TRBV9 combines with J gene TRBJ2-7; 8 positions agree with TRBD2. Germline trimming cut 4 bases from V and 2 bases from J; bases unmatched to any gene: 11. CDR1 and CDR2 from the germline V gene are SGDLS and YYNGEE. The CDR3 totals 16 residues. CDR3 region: CASSFRGGGTTYEQYF. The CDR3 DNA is TGTGCCAGCAGCTTCAGAGGCGGGGGGACGACCTACGAGCAGTACTTC. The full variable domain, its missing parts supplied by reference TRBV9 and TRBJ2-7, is DSGVTQTPKHLITATGQRVTLRCSPRSGDLSVYWYQQSLDQGLQFLIQYYNGEERAKGNILERFSAQQFPDLHSELNLSSLELGDSALYFCASSFRGGGTTYEQYFGPGTRLTVT.

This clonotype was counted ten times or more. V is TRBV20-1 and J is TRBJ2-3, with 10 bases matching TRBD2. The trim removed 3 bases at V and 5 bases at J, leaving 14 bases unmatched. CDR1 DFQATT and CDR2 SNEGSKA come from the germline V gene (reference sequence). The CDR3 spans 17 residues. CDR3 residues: CSASSSGGAILRDTQYF. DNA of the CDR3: TGCAGTGCTAGTAGCAGCGGGGGGGCCATTCTCAGAGATACGCAGTATTTT.

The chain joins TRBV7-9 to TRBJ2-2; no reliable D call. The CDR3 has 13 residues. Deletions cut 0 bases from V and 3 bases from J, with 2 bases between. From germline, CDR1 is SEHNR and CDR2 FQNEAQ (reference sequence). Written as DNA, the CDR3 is TGTGCCAGCAGCTTAGCGGACACCGGGGAGCTGTTTTTT. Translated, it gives CASSLADTGELFF.

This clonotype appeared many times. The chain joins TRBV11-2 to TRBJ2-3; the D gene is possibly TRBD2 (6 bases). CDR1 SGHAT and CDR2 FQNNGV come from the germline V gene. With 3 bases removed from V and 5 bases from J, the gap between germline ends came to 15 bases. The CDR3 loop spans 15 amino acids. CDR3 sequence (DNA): TGTGCCAGCAGCTTCGAAGCGGGCGGAGGAGATACGCAGTATTTT. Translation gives CASSFEAGGGDTQYF.

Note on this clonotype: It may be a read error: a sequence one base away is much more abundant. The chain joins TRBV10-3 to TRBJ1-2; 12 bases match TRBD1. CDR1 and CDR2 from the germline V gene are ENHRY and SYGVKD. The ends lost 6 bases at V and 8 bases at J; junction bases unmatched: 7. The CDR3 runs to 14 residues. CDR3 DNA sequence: TGTGCCATCAGGGGGGACAGGGGGCGTGGAGGCTACACCTTC. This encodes CAIRGDRGRGGYTF.

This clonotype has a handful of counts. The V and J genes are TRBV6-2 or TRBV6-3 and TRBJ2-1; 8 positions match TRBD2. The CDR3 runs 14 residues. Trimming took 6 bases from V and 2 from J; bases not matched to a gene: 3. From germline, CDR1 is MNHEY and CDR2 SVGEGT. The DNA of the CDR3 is TGTGCCAGCAGGGGAGCGGGGGCCTACAATGAGCAGTTCTTC. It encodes CASRGAGAYNEQFF.

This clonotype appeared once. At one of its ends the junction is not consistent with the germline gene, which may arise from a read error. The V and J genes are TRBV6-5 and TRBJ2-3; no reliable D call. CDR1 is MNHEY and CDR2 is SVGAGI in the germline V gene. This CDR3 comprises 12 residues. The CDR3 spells CTSSHVTDTQYF. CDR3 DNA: TGTACCAGCAGCCATGTCACAGATACGCAGTATTTT.

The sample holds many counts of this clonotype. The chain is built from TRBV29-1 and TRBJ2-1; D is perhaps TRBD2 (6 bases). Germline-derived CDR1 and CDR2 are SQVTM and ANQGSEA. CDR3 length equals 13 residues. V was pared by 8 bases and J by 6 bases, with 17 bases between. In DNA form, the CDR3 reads TGCAGCCTGGGACTGGCTCCCGCCAATGAGCAGTTCTTC. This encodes CSLGLAPANEQFF.

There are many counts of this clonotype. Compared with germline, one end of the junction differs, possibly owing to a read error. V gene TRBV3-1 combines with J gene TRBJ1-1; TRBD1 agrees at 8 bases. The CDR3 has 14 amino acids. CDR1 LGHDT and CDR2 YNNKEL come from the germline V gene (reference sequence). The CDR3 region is CASSQGTGNTEAFF. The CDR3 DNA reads TGCGCCAGCAGCCAAGGGACAGGTAACACTGAAGCTTTCTTT.

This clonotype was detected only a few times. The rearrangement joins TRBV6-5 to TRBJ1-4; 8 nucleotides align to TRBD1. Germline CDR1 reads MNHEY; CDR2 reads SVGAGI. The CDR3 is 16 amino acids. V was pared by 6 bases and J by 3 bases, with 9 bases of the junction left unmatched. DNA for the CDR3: TGTGCCAGCAGAAATAACAGGGGGGGGCCTAATGAAAAACTGTTTTTT. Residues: CASRNNRGGPNEKLFF.

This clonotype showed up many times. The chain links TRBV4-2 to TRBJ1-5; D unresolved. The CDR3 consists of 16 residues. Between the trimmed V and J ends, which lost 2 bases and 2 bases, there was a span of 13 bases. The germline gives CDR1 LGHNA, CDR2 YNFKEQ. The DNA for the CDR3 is TGTGCCAGCAGCCAATCTAAGGATCTGGGCAATCAGCCCCAGCATTTT. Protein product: CASSQSKDLGNQPQHF.

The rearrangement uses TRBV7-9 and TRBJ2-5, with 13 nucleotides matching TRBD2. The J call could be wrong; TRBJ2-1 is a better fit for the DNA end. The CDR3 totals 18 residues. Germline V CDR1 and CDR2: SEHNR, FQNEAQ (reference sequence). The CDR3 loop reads CASSLARTSGGVQETQFF. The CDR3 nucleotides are TGTGCCAGCAGCTTAGCCCGGACTAGCGGGGGAGTCCAAGAGACCCAGTTCTTC.

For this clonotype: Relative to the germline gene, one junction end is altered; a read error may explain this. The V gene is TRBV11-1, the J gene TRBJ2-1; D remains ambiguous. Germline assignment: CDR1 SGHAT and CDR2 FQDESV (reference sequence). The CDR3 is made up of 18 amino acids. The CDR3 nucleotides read TGTGCCAGCAGCTTCTACGCGATGGTGCAGCCCCACTCCTACGAGCACTTCTTC. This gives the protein CASSFYAMVQPHSYEHFF.

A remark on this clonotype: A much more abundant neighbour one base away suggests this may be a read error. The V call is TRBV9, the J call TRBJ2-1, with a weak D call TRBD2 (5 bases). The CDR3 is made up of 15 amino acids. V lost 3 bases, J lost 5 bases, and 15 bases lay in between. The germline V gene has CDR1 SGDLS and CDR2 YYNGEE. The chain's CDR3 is CASSAASRGNNEQFF. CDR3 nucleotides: TGTGCCAGCAGCGCCGCTTCTAGAGGGAACAATGAGCAGTTCTTC. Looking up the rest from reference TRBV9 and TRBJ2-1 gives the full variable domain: DSGVTQTPKHLITATGQRVTLRCSPRSGDLSVYWYQQSLDQGLQFLIQYYNGEERAKGNILERFSAQQFPDLHSELNLSSLELGDSALYFCASSAASRGNNEQFFGPGTRLTVL.

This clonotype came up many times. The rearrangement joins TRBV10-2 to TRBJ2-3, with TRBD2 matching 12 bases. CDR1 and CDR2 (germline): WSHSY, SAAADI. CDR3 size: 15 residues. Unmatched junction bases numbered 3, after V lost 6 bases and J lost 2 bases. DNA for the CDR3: TGCGCCAGCAGGGGACTAGCGGGTCCCACAGATACGCAGTATTTT. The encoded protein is CASRGLAGPTDTQYF.

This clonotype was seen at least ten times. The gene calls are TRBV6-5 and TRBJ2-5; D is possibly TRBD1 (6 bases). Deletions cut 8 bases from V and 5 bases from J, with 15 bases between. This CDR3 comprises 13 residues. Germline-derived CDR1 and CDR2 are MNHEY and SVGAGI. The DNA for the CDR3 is TGTGCCAGCTCCATCGTAACAGGGGAGACCCAGTACTTC. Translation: CASSIVTGETQYF.

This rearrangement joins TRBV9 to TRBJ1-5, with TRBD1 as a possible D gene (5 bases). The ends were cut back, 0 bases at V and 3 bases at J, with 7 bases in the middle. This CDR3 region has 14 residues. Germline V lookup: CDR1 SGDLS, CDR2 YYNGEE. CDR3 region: CASSVAGTNQPQHF. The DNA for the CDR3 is TGTGCCAGCAGCGTAGCAGGGACCAATCAGCCCCAGCATTTT. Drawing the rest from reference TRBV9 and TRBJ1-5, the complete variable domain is DSGVTQTPKHLITATGQRVTLRCSPRSGDLSVYWYQQSLDQGLQFLIQYYNGEERAKGNILERFSAQQFPDLHSELNLSSLELGDSALYFCASSVAGTNQPQHFGDGTRLSIL.